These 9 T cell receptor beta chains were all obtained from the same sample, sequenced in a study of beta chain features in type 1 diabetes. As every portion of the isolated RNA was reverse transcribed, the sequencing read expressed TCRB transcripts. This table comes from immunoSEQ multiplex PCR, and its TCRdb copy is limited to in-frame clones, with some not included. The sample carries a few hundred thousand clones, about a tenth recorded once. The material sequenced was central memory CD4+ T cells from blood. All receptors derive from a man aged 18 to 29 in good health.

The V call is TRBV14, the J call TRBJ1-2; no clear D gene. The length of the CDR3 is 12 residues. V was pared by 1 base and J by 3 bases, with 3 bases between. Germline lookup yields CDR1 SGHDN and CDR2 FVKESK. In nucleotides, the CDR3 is TGTGCCAGCAGCCAAGTCCACTATGGCTACACCTTC. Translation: CASSQVHYGYTF.

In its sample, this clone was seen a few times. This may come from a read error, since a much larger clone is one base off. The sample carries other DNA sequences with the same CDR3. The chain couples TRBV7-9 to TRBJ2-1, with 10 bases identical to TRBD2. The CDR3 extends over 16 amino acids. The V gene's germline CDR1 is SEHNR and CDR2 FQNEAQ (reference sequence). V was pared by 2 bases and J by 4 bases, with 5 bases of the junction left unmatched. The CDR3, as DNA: TGTGCCAGCAGCTTATGGCTAGCGGGAGAATACAATGAGCAGTTCTTC. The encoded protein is CASSLWLAGEYNEQFF.

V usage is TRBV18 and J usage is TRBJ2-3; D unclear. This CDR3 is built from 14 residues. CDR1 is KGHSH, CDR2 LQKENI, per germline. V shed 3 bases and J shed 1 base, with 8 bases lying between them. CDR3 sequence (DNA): TGTGCCAGCTCACCCCGGACCCGCACAGATACGCAGTATTTT. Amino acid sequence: CASSPRTRTDTQYF.

CDR3 DNA: TGTGCCAGCAGCTTGGGGGGGACTAGCGGGATTATCTACGAGCAGTACTTC. It translates to CASSLGGTSGIIYEQYF. This chain links TRBV5-4 with TRBJ2-7; TRBD2 matches 13 bases. Losses at the gene ends were 0 bases for V and 3 bases for J; bases not matched to a gene: 6. Looked up from germline, CDR1 is SGHNT and CDR2 is YYREEE (reference sequence). This CDR3 contains 17 residues.

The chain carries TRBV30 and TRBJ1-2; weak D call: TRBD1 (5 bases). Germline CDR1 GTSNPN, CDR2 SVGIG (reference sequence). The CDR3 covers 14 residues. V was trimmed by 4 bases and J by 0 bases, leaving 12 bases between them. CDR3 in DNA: TGTGCCTGGATCCCCGAGACAGCTAACTATGGCTACACCTTC. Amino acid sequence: CAWIPETANYGYTF.

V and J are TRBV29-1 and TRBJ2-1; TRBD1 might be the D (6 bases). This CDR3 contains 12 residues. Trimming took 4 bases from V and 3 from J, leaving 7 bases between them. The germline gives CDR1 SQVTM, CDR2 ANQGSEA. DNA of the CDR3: TGCAGCGTTGGACAGGTCTACAATGAGCAGTTCTTC. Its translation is CSVGQVYNEQFF.

DNA for the CDR3: TGTGCCAGCAGCTCTGGGGGCATTGGGCGATATGGCTACACCTTC. Translation gives CASSSGGIGRYGYTF. The genes are TRBV9 and TRBJ1-2, with D possibly matching TRBD1 (6 bases). CDR1 is SGDLS and CDR2 is YYNGEE in the germline V gene. The CDR3 has 15 residues. Trimming cost V 4 bases and J 5 bases, with 18 bases left between them. The full variable domain, rest sourced from reference TRBV9 and TRBJ1-2, is DSGVTQTPKHLITATGQRVTLRCSPRSGDLSVYWYQQSLDQGLQFLIQYYNGEERAKGNILERFSAQQFPDLHSELNLSSLELGDSALYFCASSSGGIGRYGYTFGSGTRLTVV.

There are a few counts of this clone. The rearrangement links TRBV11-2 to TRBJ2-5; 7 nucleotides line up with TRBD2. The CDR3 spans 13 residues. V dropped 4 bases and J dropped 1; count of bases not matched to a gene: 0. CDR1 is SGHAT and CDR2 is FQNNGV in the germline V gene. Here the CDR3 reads CASSWGGQETQYF. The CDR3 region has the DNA TGTGCCAGCAGCTGGGGGGGCCAAGAGACCCAGTACTTC.

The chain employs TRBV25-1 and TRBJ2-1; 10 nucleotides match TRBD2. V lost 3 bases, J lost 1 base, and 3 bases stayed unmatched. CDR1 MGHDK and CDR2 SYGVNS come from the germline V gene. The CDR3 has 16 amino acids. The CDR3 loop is CASSEASGRSYNEQFF. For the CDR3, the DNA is TGTGCCAGCAGTGAGGCTAGCGGGAGATCCTACAATGAGCAGTTCTTC.